Presented here are 5 T cell receptor beta chains from one specimen sequenced in a study of blood T cell repertoires in COVID-19. The protocol was immunoSEQ multiplex PCR, while the TCRdb copy is restricted to in-frame clones and leaves out a portion. This table has around 160,000 clones, 80% to 85% appearing once. Sequencing was carried out using PBMCs or T cells enriched from blood (not recorded which). All receptors come from a woman aged 50 to 60 who had been exposed to COVID-19.

This clone was seen only a few times. V and J are TRBV29-1 and TRBJ1-1; TRBD1 aligns across 7 bases. Germline CDR1 and CDR2: SQVTM and ANQGSEA. V lost 5 bases to trimming and J lost 3 bases; unmatched junction nucleotides: 6. The CDR3 is 13 residues long. Here the CDR3 DNA reads TGCAGCGTTCCGGACAGGTTCGACACTGAAGCTTTCTTT. The encoded protein is CSVPDRFDTEAFF.

The chain employs TRBV4-3 and TRBJ1-4; D unresolved. V was shortened by 6 bases and J by 6 bases, with 14 bases between the two germline ends. CDR3 length: 14 amino acids. Germline CDR1 is LGHNA and CDR2 is YSLEER. In DNA, the CDR3 is TGCGCCAGCAGTCGATCAACTAATGATGAAAAACTGTTTTTT. Its translation: CASSRSTNDEKLFF.

The genes are TRBV4-1 and TRBJ1-4; TRBD1 might be the D (6 bases). Germline V gene data show CDR1 as MGHRA and CDR2 as YSYEKL. The CDR3 contains 18 residues. V was cut by 0 bases and J by 0 bases, with 14 bases left in between. The CDR3 sequence is CASSQDPGGAATNEKLFF. The CDR3 region has the DNA TGCGCCAGCAGCCAAGACCCCGGGGGGGCCGCAACTAATGAAAAACTGTTTTTT.

This chain connects TRBV10-2 to TRBJ2-2; 15 nucleotides align to TRBD2. Germline V lookup: CDR1 WSHSY, CDR2 SAAADI. J was trimmed by 4 bases and V by 10 bases; bases with no gene match: 4. The CDR3 is 15 residues long. CDR3 in amino acids: CATRTSGRGTGELFF. The CDR3 nucleotides are TGCGCCACCAGGACTAGCGGGAGGGGCACCGGGGAGCTGTTTTTT.

The chain uses TRBV3-1 (or the pseudogene TRBV3-2) and TRBJ2-1; the match to TRBD2 covers 10 bases. The germline V gene encodes CDR1 LGHDT and CDR2 YNNKEL (reference sequence). V shed 6 bases, J shed 4 bases, and the junction held 6 bases outside the gene matches. This CDR3 is 15 amino acids long. The CDR3 reads CASSPSGGGYNEQFF. The CDR3 DNA reads as TGTGCCAGCAGTCCGAGCGGGGGGGGATACAATGAGCAGTTCTTC.